The present TCR beta chain was sequenced within a study of OX40 agonist ivuxolimab in advanced cancers. Study background: The dose-escalation group included hepatocellular carcinoma, melanoma, renal cell carcinoma and head and neck cancer.

Study-wide findings and caveats: The expanded peripheral T cells' antigen specificity was not determined. Among patients with partial responses at 0.1-3.0 mg/kg, clonal expansion was among the lowest. Clonal expansion was seen in CD4+ and CD8+ blood T cells by week 6 at 0.1 to 3.0 mg/kg.

Here immunoSEQ multiplex PCR was the method, and the copy in TCRdb shows in-frame clones only, minus some. This sample carries 28,000 or so clones, roughly 85% of them seen once, and the ten largest clones take 30% to 40%. Trimming took off 1 base at V and 6 bases at J, with 10 bases between the two ends. Germline CDR1 is SGHDT and CDR2 is YYEEEE. The CDR3 contains 13 residues. As regards this clone: Its target is not known.

This clonotype originated in an adult with an advanced solid tumor such as melanoma, head and neck, liver or kidney cancer. This chain joins TRBV5-6 and TRBJ1-1, with D unresolved. Sequencing used CD4+ or CD8+ T cells sorted from blood, obtained in a trial of the OX40 agonist ivuxolimab. The DNA for the CDR3 is TGTGCCAGCAGCTTGAGGGCCCTCGCTGAAGCTTTCTTT. This codes for CASSLRALAEAFF.